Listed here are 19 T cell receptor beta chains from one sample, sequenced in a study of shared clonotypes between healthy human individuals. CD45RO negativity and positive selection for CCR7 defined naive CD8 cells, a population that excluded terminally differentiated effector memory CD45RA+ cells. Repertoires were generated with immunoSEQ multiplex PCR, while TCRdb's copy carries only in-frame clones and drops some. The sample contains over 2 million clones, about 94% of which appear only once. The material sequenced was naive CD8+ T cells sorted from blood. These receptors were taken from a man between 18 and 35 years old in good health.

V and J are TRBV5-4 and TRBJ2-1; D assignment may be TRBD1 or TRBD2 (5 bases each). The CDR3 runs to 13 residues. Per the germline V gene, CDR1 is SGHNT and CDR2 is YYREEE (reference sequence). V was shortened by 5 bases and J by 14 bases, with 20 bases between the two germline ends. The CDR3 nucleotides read TGTGCCAGCAGATCGACAGAGGAGACTACAGAGTTCTTC. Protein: CASRSTEETTEFF.

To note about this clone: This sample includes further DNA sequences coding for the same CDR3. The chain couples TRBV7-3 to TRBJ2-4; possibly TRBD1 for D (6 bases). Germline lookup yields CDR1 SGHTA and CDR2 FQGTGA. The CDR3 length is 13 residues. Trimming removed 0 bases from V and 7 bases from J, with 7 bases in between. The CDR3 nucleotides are TGTGCCAGCAGCTTAACCCAGGGGAACATTCAGTACTTC. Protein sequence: CASSLTQGNIQYF.

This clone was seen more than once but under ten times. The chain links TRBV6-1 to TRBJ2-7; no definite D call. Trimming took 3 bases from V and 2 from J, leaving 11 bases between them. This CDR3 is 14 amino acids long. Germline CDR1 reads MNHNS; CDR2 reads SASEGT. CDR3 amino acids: CASSEQVLAYEQYF. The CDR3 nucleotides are TGTGCCAGCAGTGAGCAGGTTCTGGCCTACGAGCAGTACTTC.

The CDR3 here is CASSQPDSTSQETQYF. The CDR3 coding sequence is TGTGCCAGCAGTCAACCGGACAGCACTTCCCAAGAGACCCAGTACTTC. This chain links TRBV28 with TRBJ2-5; maybe TRBD1 (6 bases). The V gene lost 5 bases and the J gene lost 1 base, with 17 bases spanning the gap. Germline lookup yields CDR1 MDHEN and CDR2 SYDVKM. This CDR3 comprises 16 residues.

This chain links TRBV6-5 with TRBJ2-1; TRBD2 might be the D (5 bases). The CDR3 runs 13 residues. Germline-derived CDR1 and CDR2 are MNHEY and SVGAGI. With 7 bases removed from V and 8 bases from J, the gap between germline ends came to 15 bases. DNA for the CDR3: TGTGCCAGCACTCATACTGAGGGCTATGAGCAGTTCTTC. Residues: CASTHTEGYEQFF.

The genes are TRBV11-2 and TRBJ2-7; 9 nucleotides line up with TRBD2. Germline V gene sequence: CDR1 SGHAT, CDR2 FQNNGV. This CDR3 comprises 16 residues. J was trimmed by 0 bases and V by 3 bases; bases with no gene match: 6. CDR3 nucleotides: TGTGCCAGCAGCTTCGTGGTAGCGGGAGACTCCTACGAGCAGTACTTC. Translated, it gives CASSFVVAGDSYEQYF.

The CDR3 sequence is CSVEDRGGYNEQFF. DNA of the CDR3: TGCAGCGTTGAAGATCGGGGTGGCTACAATGAGCAGTTCTTC. The rearrangement uses TRBV29-1 and TRBJ2-1; D might be TRBD2 (5 bases). CDR1 and CDR2 from the germline V gene are SQVTM and ANQGSEA. The V end lost 0 bases, the J end lost 3 bases, and 9 bases lay between the germline ends. CDR3 length equals 14 residues.

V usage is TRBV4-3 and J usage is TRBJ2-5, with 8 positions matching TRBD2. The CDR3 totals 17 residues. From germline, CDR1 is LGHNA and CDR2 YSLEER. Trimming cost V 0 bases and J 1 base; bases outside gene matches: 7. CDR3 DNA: TGCGCCAGCAGCCAAGACGCAGGCGGGAGGTTCCAAGAGACCCAGTACTTC. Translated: CASSQDAGGRFQETQYF.

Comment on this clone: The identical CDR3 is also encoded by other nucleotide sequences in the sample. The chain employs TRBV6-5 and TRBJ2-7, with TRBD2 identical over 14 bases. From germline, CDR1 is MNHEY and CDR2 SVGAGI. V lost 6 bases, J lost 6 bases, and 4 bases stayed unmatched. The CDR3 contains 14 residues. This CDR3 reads CASSPGLAGVEQYF. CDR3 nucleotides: TGTGCCAGCAGCCCGGGACTAGCGGGGGTCGAGCAGTACTTC.

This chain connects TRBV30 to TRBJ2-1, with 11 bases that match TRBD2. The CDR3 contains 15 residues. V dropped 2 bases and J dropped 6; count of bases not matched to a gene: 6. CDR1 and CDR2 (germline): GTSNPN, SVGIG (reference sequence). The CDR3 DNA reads TGTGCCTGGAGTAAGGTACTAGCGGGAGTCAATGAGCAGTTCTTC. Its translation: CAWSKVLAGVNEQFF.

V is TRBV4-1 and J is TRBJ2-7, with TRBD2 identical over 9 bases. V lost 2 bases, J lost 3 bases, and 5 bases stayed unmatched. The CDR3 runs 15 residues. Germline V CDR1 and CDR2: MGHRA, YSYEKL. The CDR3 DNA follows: TGCGCCAGCAGCCAATCGTCGCGGGGGGGCTACGAGCAGTACTTC. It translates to CASSQSSRGGYEQYF.

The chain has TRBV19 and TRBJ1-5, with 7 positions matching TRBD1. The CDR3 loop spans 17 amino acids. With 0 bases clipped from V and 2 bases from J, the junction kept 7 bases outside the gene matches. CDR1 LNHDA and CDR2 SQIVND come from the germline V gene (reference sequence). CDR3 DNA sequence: TGTGCCAGTAGTATAGATACTTTTACAGGGGGCAATCAGCCCCAGCATTTT. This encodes CASSIDTFTGGNQPQHF.

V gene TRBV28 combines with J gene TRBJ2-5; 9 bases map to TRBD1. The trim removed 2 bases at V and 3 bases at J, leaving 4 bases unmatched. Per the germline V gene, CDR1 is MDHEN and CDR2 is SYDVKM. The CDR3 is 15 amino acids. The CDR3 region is CASSLAQGAKETQYF. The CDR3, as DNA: TGTGCCAGCAGTTTAGCACAGGGGGCTAAAGAGACCCAGTACTTC.

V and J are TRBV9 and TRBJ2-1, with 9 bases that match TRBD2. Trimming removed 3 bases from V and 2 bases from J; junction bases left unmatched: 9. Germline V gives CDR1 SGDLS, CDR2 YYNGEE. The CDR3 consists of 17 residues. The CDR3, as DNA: TGTGCCAGCAGCGCCCTTGGGGTAGCGGGGGCCTACAATGAGCAGTTCTTC. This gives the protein CASSALGVAGAYNEQFF.

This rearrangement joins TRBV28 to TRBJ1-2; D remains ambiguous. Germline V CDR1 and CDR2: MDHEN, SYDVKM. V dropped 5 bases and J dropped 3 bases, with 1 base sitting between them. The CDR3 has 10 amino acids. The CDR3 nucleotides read TGTGCCAGCAGTGACTATGGCTACACCTTC. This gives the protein CASSDYGYTF.

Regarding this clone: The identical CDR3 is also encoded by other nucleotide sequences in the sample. CDR3 nucleotide sequence: TGTGCCATCAGTGAGTCCGGCAGAGCAGATACGCAGTATTTT. Its translation is CAISESGRADTQYF. The chain carries TRBV10-3 and TRBJ2-3; D gene unclear. This CDR3 has 14 amino acids. V dropped 0 bases and J dropped 4 bases, with 8 bases sitting between them. Germline V gives CDR1 ENHRY, CDR2 SYGVKD.

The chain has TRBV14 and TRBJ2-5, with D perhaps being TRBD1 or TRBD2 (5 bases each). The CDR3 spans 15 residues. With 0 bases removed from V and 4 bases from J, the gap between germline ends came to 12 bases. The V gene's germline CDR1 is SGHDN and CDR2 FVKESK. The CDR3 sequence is CASSQDWGWRETQYF. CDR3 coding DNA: TGTGCCAGCAGCCAAGATTGGGGGTGGCGAGAGACCCAGTACTTC.

CDR3 residues: CALGLRKSDSPLHF. Here the CDR3 DNA reads TGTGCATTGGGACTTCGGAAGAGCGATTCACCCCTCCACTTT. This rearrangement joins TRBV30 to TRBJ1-6; tentative D call: TRBD1 (5 bases). This CDR3 spans 14 amino acids. CDR1 and CDR2 from the germline V gene are GTSNPN and SVGIG (reference sequence).

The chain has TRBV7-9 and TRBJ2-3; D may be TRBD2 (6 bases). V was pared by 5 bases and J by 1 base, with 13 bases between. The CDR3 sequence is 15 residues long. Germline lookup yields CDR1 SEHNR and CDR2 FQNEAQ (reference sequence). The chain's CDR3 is CASSRVGGGTDTQYF. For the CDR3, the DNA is TGTGCCAGCAGCCGTGTTGGCGGGGGCACAGATACGCAGTATTTT.